A selection of T cell receptor beta chains follows, all from one sample in a study of blood T cell repertoires in COVID-19. Repertoires were generated with immunoSEQ multiplex PCR, while TCRdb's copy carries only in-frame clones and drops some. The sample lists 95,000 to 150,000 clones; around four fifths were seen once. Sequencing was carried out using peripheral blood. The receptors derive from a man between 60 and 75 years old with acute or convalescent COVID-19. CDR3s include the opening cysteine and the closing phenylalanine or tryptophan. D genes are given only for firm matches. Size is omitted from some rows. Given values are once, few, many or a class for expanded clones.

TRBD2,TRBJ2-7,TRBV29-1,few,TGCAGCGCCTCAAGGACTAGCGGGGCCTACGAGCAGTACTTC,CSASRTSGAYEQYF
TRBD1,TRBJ1-2,TRBV10-1,.,TGCGCCAGCAGCGCGGGACAGGGGTGGAATGGCTACACCTTC,CASSAGQGWNGYTF
TRBD1,TRBJ1-1,TRBV7-3,.,TGTGCCAGCAGCTTAACGGGGCAGGGGGCCCCCTATGGGAACACTGAAGCTTTCTTT,CASSLTGQGAPYGNTEAFF
.,TRBJ2-1,TRBV12-3/TRBV12-4,.,TGTGCCAGCAGTCAAATCCGGGAGCAGTTCTTC,CASSQIREQFF
TRBD1,TRBJ1-2,TRBV7-9,.,TGTGCCAGCAGCCGACCAGGGACAGGGGACGGCTACACCTTC,CASSRPGTGDGYTF
.,TRBJ1-5,TRBV28,.,TGTGCCAGCAGTGCGGCGGGGGAACGTCAGCCCCAGCATTTT,CASSAAGERQPQHF
TRBD2,TRBJ2-1,TRBV7-9,.,TGTGCCAGCAGCTTAGAACTAGCGGGAGACGCTGAGCAGTTCTTC,CASSLELAGDAEQFF
TRBD1,TRBJ1-2,TRBV15,.,TGTGCCACCAGCATTTGGACAGGGACGAACTATGGCTACACCTTC,CATSIWTGTNYGYTF
TRBD1,TRBJ2-1,TRBV19,once,TGTGCCAGTAGGGACAGGGCAGAGCAGTTCTTC,CASRDRAEQFF
TRBD2,TRBJ2-4,TRBV3-1/TRBV3-2,.,TGTGCCAGCAGCCAACGGTTAATAGCGGGAGGTACTCTAGCCAAAAACATTCAGTACTTC,CASSQRLIAGGTLAKNIQYF
TRBD2,TRBJ2-1,TRBV7-3,few,TGTGCCAGCAGCCCCCTACGGGAGGGGGAGCAGTTCTTC,CASSPLREGEQFF
TRBD1,TRBJ1-2,TRBV24-1,.,TGTGCCACGGCTGTAACAGGGGACTATGGCTACACCTTC,CATAVTGDYGYTF
.,TRBJ2-7,TRBV21-1,few,TGTGCCAGCAGCAAAGGGAGTCGGGCGGGAGAATCCTACGAGCAGTACTTC,CASSKGSRAGESYEQYF
.,TRBJ2-1,TRBV21-1,.,TGTGCCAGCAGCAAAAATCAACTAGCGGGAGGGTACGATGAGCAGTTCTTC,CASSKNQLAGGYDEQFF
.,TRBJ2-7,TRBV6-1,.,TGTGCCAGCAGTGAAGGGGGGGACCCCTACGAGCAGTACTTC,CASSEGGDPYEQYF
.,TRBJ1-1,TRBV6-4,.,TGTGCCAGCAGTGACCCGCTAGGGACAACCAACACTGAAGCTTTCTTT,CASSDPLGTTNTEAFF
TRBD1,TRBJ1-1,TRBV5-1,.,TGCGCCAGCAGCCCTCCGGGACAGGGGGCGCATAGGGCTTTCTTT,CASSPPGQGAHRAFF
.,TRBJ2-3,TRBV27,.,TGTGCCAGCAGTTTTCTAGCCACGAAATTCACAGATACGCAGTATTTT,CASSFLATKFTDTQYF
.,TRBJ1-2,TRBV10-3,.,TGTGCCATCAGTGAGTCGGGACTCATCTATGGCTACACCTTC,CAISESGLIYGYTF
.,TRBJ2-5,TRBV5-1,.,TGCGCCAGCAGCTTACCCGACAGTCAAGAGACCCAGTACTTC,CASSLPDSQETQYF